This T cell receptor (beta chain) was recovered during a study of T cells in tuberculosis. Study details: CD1B tetramers identified T cells specific for mycobacterial lipid GMM. IGRA-negative adolescents, IGRA-positive adolescents with latent tuberculosis and adults with active tuberculosis formed this South African cohort. The study, taken as a whole, reports: Active tuberculosis alpha repertoires lay closer to GMM-specific TCRs than controls'.

This clone has a single count. Its antigen is currently unknown. Profiled with immunoSEQ multiplex PCR; TCRdb holds only in-frame clones, not every one. The sample records more than 35,000 clones, 90% to 95% being singletons. Adolescents were screened for latent TB by skin test and IGRA. Sequencing used PBMCs. This clonotype was sampled from a donor aged 10-35 years with latent tuberculosis or without tuberculosis infection.

DNA of the CDR3: TGTGCCAGCAGCTTCTCTTTGACTAGCGCTCAAGAGACCCAGTACTTC. This codes for CASSFSLTSAQETQYF. V gene TRBV7-9 combines with J gene TRBJ2-5, with 8 bases that match TRBD2. There are 16 residues in the CDR3. Germline assignment: CDR1 SEHNR and CDR2 FQNEAQ (reference sequence). V lost 3 bases and J lost 2; bases outside the gene matches: 8.